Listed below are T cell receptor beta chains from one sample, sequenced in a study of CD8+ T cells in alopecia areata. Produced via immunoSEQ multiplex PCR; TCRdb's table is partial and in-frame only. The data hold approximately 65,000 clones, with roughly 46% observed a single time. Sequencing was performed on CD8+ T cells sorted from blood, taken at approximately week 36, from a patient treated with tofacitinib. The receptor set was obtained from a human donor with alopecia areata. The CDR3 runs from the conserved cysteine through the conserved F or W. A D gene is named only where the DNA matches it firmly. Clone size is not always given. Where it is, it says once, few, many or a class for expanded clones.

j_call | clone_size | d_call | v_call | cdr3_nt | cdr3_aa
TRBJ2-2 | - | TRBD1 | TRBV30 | TGTGCCTGGAGGGTACGACAGGGTCTTAGCAACACCGGGGAGCTGTTTTTT | CAWRVRQGLSNTGELFF
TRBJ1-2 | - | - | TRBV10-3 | TGTGCCGCCGGGAGCGCGAGCTATGGCTACACCTTC | CAAGSASYGYTF
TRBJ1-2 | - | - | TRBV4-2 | TGTGCCAGCAGCCAACCCTTTGACAACTATGGCTACACCTTC | CASSQPFDNYGYTF
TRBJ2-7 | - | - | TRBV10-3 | TGTGCCATCAGTGTTAGGGACGACTCCTACGAGCAGTACTTC | CAISVRDDSYEQYF
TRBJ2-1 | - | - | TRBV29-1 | TGCAGCGTTGTTGACAGGACTAGCTCCTACAATGAGCAGTTCTTC | CSVVDRTSSYNEQFF
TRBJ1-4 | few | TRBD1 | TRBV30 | TGTGCCTGGACGGGACAGGGAAATGAAAAACTGTTTTTT | CAWTGQGNEKLFF
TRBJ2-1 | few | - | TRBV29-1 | TGCAGCGTTGAGACGCAAGGCTCCTACAATGAGCAGTTCTTC | CSVETQGSYNEQFF
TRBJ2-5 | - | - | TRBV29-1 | TGCAGCGTTGGGGAGGCCAAGGACTATCCTAAGGGTGTGACCCAGTACTTC | CSVGEAKDYPKGVTQYF
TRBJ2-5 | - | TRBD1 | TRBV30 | TGTGCCTGGAGTGTGCCGGGACAGGGTGTCGAGGAGACCCAGTACTTC | CAWSVPGQGVEETQYF
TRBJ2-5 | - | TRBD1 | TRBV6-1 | TGTGCCAGCAGTGCAACCGACAGGGCGAGTAAAGAGACCCAGTACTTC | CASSATDRASKETQYF
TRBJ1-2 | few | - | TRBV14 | TGTGCCAGCAGCCAGGGATTGGAGTTCTATGGCTACACCTTC | CASSQGLEFYGYTF
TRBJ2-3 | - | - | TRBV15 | TGTGCCACCAGCAGAGGTAGCCCGTGGCGCACAGATACGCAGTATTTT | CATSRGSPWRTDTQYF
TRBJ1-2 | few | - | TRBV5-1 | TGCGCCAGCAGCTTGGGGGATCCTGGCTACACCTTC | CASSLGDPGYTF
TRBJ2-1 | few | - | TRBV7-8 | TGTGCCAGCGCCCCCTATGGGCCGGGATCCCCTTTGTGGGAGCAGTTCTTC | CASAPYGPGSPLWEQFF
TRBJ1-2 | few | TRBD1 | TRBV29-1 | TGCAGCGTTGGGGTCGGGACAGGATTATCTTATGGCTACACCTTC | CSVGVGTGLSYGYTF
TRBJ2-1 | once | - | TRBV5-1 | TGCGCCAGCAGCTTGGGTGAGGGCTTCCGCTACAATGAGCAGTTCTTC | CASSLGEGFRYNEQFF
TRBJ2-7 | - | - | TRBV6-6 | TGTGCCAGCAGTTTACTAGGAGAGGAGCAGTACTTC | CASSLLGEEQYF
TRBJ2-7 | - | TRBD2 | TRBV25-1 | TGTGCCAGCAGTTTTAGCGGGAGGAACTACGAGCAGTACTTC | CASSFSGRNYEQYF
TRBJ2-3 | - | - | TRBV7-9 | TGTGCCTGCTCTGGGCGCCCAGATACGCAGTATTTT | CACSGRPDTQYF
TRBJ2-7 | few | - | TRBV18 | TGTGCCAGCTCACCCCCGGACAGTTCCTACGAGCAGTACTTC | CASSPPDSSYEQYF
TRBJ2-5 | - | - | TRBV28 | TGTGCCAGCCGAGGGCAGGTCCAAGAGACCCAGTACTTC | CASRGQVQETQYF
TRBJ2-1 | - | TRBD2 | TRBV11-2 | TGTGCCAGCAGCCTAGCGGGAGAAGGTCATGAGCAGTTCTTC | CASSLAGEGHEQFF
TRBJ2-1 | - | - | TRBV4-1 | TGCGCCAGCAGCCAAGGACGGCAGGAGGCACGGAATGAGCAGTTCTTC | CASSQGRQEARNEQFF
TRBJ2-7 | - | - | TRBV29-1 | TGCAGCGGTAGGGGGGGTAGAGGGTACGAGCAGTACTTC | CSGRGGRGYEQYF
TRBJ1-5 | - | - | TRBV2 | TGTGCCAGCAAGGGGACGTTTGATTATAGCAATCAGCCCCAGCATTTT | CASKGTFDYSNQPQHF
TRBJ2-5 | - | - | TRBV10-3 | TGTGCCATCAGTGATACAAAGCAAGAGACCCAGTACTTC | CAISDTKQETQYF
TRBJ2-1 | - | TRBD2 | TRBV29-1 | TGCAGCGTTGAATGGCGTAGCGGGAGGGACAATGAGCAGTTCTTC | CSVEWRSGRDNEQFF
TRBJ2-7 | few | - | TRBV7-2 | TGTGCCAGCACAGCTTACGAGCGGCGGGGCTCCTACGAGCAGTACTTC | CASTAYERRGSYEQYF
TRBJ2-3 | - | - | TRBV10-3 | TGTGCCATCAGTGAGAACCCAGGGACAGATACGCAGTATTTT | CAISENPGTDTQYF
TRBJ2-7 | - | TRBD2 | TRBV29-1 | TGCAGCGTCACTAGCGGGAGGGCCCTCAACGAGCAGTACTTC | CSVTSGRALNEQYF
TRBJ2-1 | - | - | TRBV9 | TGTGCCAGCAGCGTAGACGGTCGGGAGCAGTTCTTC | CASSVDGREQFF
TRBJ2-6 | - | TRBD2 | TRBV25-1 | TGTGCCGCGGGGGGCGGCTCTGGGGCCAACGTCCTGACTTTC | CAAGGGSGANVLTF
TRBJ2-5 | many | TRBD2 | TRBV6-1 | TGTGCCAGCAGTGAACTAGCGGGAGGCCAAGAGACCCAGTACTTC | CASSELAGGQETQYF
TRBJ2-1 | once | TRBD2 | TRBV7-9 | TGTGCCAGCAGCTTAGATCCCCCTTGGTCCAGCGGGAGTTACAATGAGCAGTTCTTC | CASSLDPPWSSGSYNEQFF
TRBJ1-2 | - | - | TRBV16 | TGTGCCAGCAGCCACACCAGGGGAGATGGCTACACCTTC | CASSHTRGDGYTF
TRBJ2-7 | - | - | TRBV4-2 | TGTGCCAGCAGCCAAGCCACTTCCTACGAGCAGTACTTC | CASSQATSYEQYF
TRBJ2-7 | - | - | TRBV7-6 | TGTGCCAGCAGCTCCCTATGGGCGGAAAGCTCCTACGAGCAGTACTTC | CASSSLWAESSYEQYF
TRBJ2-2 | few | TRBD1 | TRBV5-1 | TGCGCCAGCAGGCCGAGGGACAGAGGGAACACCGGGGAGCTGTTTTTT | CASRPRDRGNTGELFF
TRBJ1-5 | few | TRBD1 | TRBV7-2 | TGTGCCAGCAGCTTACAAGGGACAGCTTATAGCAATCAGCCCCAGCATTTT | CASSLQGTAYSNQPQHF
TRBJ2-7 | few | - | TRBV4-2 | TGTGCCAGCAGCCACGGGACGGACTACGAGCAGTACTTC | CASSHGTDYEQYF
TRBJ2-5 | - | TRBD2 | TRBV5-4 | TGTGCCAGCAGCTCGTTGGGGGGGTCCATCGTGACCCAGTACTTC | CASSSLGGSIVTQYF
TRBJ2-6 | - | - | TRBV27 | TGTGCCAGCACCCGGACAATCTCTGGGGCCAACGTCCTGACTTTC | CASTRTISGANVLTF